This T cell receptor beta chain was sequenced in a study of blood T cell repertoires in COVID-19. Study as a whole: Collection of acute and convalescent COVID-19 samples took place in the United States, Italy and Spain. T cells, B-cell-depleted T cells, or PBMCs supplied cDNA or gDNA.

The CDR3 has 13 residues. From germline, CDR1 is SGHNT and CDR2 YYREEE (reference sequence). V lost 4 bases and J 5 bases, leaving 12 bases between the germline ends. Source study methods: Counts of nucleated cells, estimated from reference gene primer amplification, were obtained. Produced via immunoSEQ multiplex PCR; TCRdb's table is partial and in-frame only. Clonal size and the V and J genes are those of that table, whereas D and trimming came from the DNA. Of more than 200,000 clones in the sample, roughly 84% were seen once. This chain uses TRBV5-4 with TRBJ2-5; D may be TRBD2 (7 bases). The clonotype originates from a woman aged 40-49 years who had recovered from COVID-19. Sample: peripheral blood. The CDR3 region has the DNA TGTGCCAGCAGCCACAAGGGGGGGGAGACCCAGTACTTC. It is translated as CASSHKGGETQYF.